These 27 T cell receptor beta chains were sequenced from one sample in a study of T-cell memory formation after mild COVID-19. TCRdb re-analysed the 5' RACE reads in MiXCR, keeping a single row per CDR3 protein. Of 350,000 to 400,000 distinct CDR3 sequences listed, 13% to 15% are singletons. Sample: PBMCs or a T cell subset sorted from them (not recorded which). The receptor source for this set is a man in his late teens or twenties who had mild COVID-19 (a few samples of this study predate the infection). Cell type and time point are not known.

This clonotype was observed a handful of times. The V call is TRBV7-3, the J call TRBJ2-7; TRBD1 aligns across 7 bases. V trimming: 5 bases; J trimming: 7 bases; junction bases outside the gene matches: 8. This CDR3 comprises 13 residues. Germline CDR1 is SGHTA and CDR2 is FQGTGA. Here the CDR3 reads CASSVLTGDEQYF. Written as DNA, the CDR3 is TGTGCCAGCAGCGTCCTTACAGGGGATGAGCAGTACTTC. Based on the CDR3 plus reference TRBV7-3 and TRBJ2-7, the full variable domain is GAGVSQTPSNKVTEKGKYVELRCDPISGHTALYWYRQSLGQGPEFLIYFQGTGAADDSGLPNDRFFAVRPEGSVSTLKIQRTERGDSAVYLCASSVLTGDEQYFGPGTRLTVT.

The rearrangement uses TRBV5-1 and TRBJ2-1; D not certain. CDR1 and CDR2 (germline): SGHRS, YFSETQ. This CDR3 contains 14 residues. Trimming removed 2 bases at V and 5 bases at J, with 11 bases between. In nucleotides, the CDR3 is TGCGCCAGCAGCTTCCTGGTCGACAACAATGAGCAGTTCTTC. It codes for CASSFLVDNNEQFF. Drawing the rest from reference TRBV5-1 and TRBJ2-1, the complete variable domain is KAGVTQTPRYLIKTRGQQVTLSCSPISGHRSVSWYQQTPGQGLQFLFEYFSETQRNKGNFPGRFSGRQFSNSRSEMNVSTLELGDSALYLCASSFLVDNNEQFFGPGTRLTVL.

This clonotype appeared a few times. V and J are TRBV6-1 and TRBJ1-5; TRBD1 might be the D (5 bases). Germline V gives CDR1 MNHNS, CDR2 SASEGT. The V and J ends lost 7 bases and 3 bases respectively, with 13 bases between them. The CDR3 contains 14 residues. CDR3 residues: CASNGRQNNQPQHF. For the CDR3, the DNA is TGTGCCAGCAACGGGCGACAGAACAATCAGCCCCAGCATTTT.

This clonotype has more than one count but fewer than ten. The chain is built from TRBV6-6 and TRBJ1-2, with D possibly TRBD1 on 6 matching bases. Trimming removed 6 bases at V and 8 bases at J, with 16 bases between. Germline CDR1 and CDR2: MNHNY and SVGAGI (reference sequence). The CDR3 consists of 13 residues. The CDR3 loop reads CASSSRGGSGYTF. CDR3 coding DNA: TGTGCCAGCAGCAGCAGGGGAGGGTCCGGCTACACCTTC.

The CDR3 sequence is CASSANHRSGGANYGYTF. For the CDR3, the DNA is TGTGCCAGCAGTGCAAACCATAGGTCGGGTGGGGCTAACTATGGCTACACCTTC. This chain connects TRBV7-9 to TRBJ1-2; D is undetermined. CDR3 length equals 18 residues. V was trimmed by 6 bases and J by 0 bases, leaving 23 bases between them. CDR1 SEHNR and CDR2 FQNEAQ come from the germline V gene (reference sequence).

The genes are TRBV15 and TRBJ1-4, with D unclear. Per the germline V gene, CDR1 is LNHNV and CDR2 is YYDKDF (reference sequence). The CDR3 length is 13 residues. V was cut by 0 bases and J by 4 bases, with 3 bases left in between. The CDR3 sequence is CATSRELNEKLFF. The CDR3 nucleotides are TGTGCCACCAGCAGAGAACTTAATGAAAAACTGTTTTTT.

The rearrangement links TRBV15 to TRBJ2-5; possibly TRBD2 for D (6 bases). The V gene's germline CDR1 is LNHNV and CDR2 YYDKDF (reference sequence). Between the trimmed V and J ends, which lost 1 base and 0 bases, there was a span of 9 bases. The CDR3 is 15 residues long. The CDR3 sequence: CATSRVGRHQETQYF. DNA of the CDR3: TGTGCCACCAGCAGAGTGGGGAGGCACCAAGAGACCCAGTACTTC.

This clonotype was seen ten or more times. The J gene is TRBJ2-2, the V gene TRBV5-4; 7 positions agree with TRBD2. CDR1 is SGHNT and CDR2 is YYREEE in the germline V gene (reference sequence). The CDR3 has 14 residues. Losses at the gene ends were 1 base for V and 6 bases for J; bases not matched to a gene: 3. This CDR3 is CASSLSGAAGELFF. DNA for the CDR3: TGTGCCAGCAGCTTGAGCGGGGCGGCCGGGGAGCTGTTTTTT.

The chain has TRBV6-6 and TRBJ2-7; 8 bases match TRBD1. The CDR3 extends over 15 amino acids. The V and J ends lost 2 bases and 5 bases, in that order; junction bases with no gene match: 8. In germline, CDR1 is MNHNY, CDR2 SVGAGI (reference sequence). The CDR3, as DNA: TGTGCCAGCAGTTACACAGGTCGACAGGGGCACGAGCAGTACTTC. This translates into CASSYTGRQGHEQYF.

The chain carries TRBV9 and TRBJ1-6; maybe TRBD1 (5 bases). Germline V gene lookup returns CDR1 SGDLS and CDR2 YYNGEE. The CDR3 consists of 14 residues. V lost 2 bases and J 7 bases, leaving 10 bases between the germline ends. The CDR3: CASSVARVNSPLHF. The DNA of the CDR3 is TGTGCCAGCAGCGTCGCCAGGGTGAATTCACCCCTCCACTTT.

Only a few counts were recorded for this clonotype. This chain uses TRBV27 with TRBJ1-2, with D unclear. Germline values: CDR1 MNHEY, CDR2 SMNVEV (reference sequence). This CDR3 is built from 13 residues. Trimming stripped 3 bases from V and 4 bases from J, with 9 bases between. The CDR3 DNA sequence: TGTGCCAGCAGTTTTCGGCAGAGCTATGGCTACACCTTC. Translated, it gives CASSFRQSYGYTF.

To note about this clonotype: A clone one base away is much larger, so this may be a read error. CDR3: CSARDPGGAKNIQYF. The DNA of the CDR3 is TGCAGTGCTAGAGACCCAGGGGGAGCCAAAAACATTCAGTACTTC. The V gene is TRBV20-1, the J gene TRBJ2-4, with TRBD1 matching over 7 bases. V shed 0 bases and J 0 bases; nucleotides not matched to a gene: 2. CDR1 DFQATT and CDR2 SNEGSKA come from the germline V gene (reference sequence). The CDR3 is 15 amino acids.

Ten or more counts support this clonotype. As DNA, the CDR3 is TGCGCCAGCAGCTTGGGGCAGACAAGCAATGAAAAACTGTTTTTT. Amino acids: CASSLGQTSNEKLFF. V is TRBV5-1 and J is TRBJ1-4, with unresolved D. CDR1 and CDR2 (germline): SGHRS, YFSETQ. CDR3 length: 15 amino acids. The germline V and J ends were trimmed by 0 bases and 5 bases, with 11 bases remaining between them.

This clonotype turned up a few times. The chain joins TRBV5-1 to TRBJ2-1; TRBD1 matches at 8 bases. Germline lookup yields CDR1 SGHRS and CDR2 YFSETQ. J lost 3 bases, V lost 0 bases, and 2 bases had no gene match. The CDR3 covers 15 residues. CDR3 sequence (DNA): TGCGCCAGCAGCTTGGGGACAGGGTACTACAATGAGCAGTTCTTC. As protein: CASSLGTGYYNEQFF.

The chain joins TRBV6-2 or TRBV6-3 to TRBJ2-7, with D perhaps matching TRBD2 (5 bases). The V and J ends lost 2 bases and 4 bases respectively, with 9 bases between them. Per germline, CDR1 MNHEY and CDR2 SVGEGT. The CDR3 is made up of 13 amino acids. DNA of the CDR3: TGTGCCAGCAGTTACGATGCGGGTTACGAGCAGTACGTC. Its protein product is CASSYDAGYEQYV.

This clonotype was found a few times. This sequence joins TRBV9 and TRBJ2-3; D remains unclear. CDR1 and CDR2 (germline): SGDLS, YYNGEE. The CDR3 runs 14 residues. Between the trimmed V and J ends, which lost 0 bases and 4 bases, there was a span of 9 bases. CDR3 protein: CASSVGGRSDTQYF. CDR3 nucleotides: TGTGCCAGCAGCGTAGGTGGGCGCTCAGATACGCAGTATTTT.

The V call is TRBV2, the J call TRBJ1-5; TRBD1 matches 7 bases. CDR1 SNHLY and CDR2 FYNNEI come from the germline V gene. With 2 bases clipped from V and 2 bases from J, the junction kept 3 bases outside the gene matches. This CDR3 comprises 15 residues. CDR3: CASSERTGGNQPQHF. DNA for the CDR3: TGTGCCAGCAGTGAAAGGACAGGTGGCAATCAGCCCCAGCATTTT.

This clonotype was observed many times. V usage is TRBV7-2 and J usage is TRBJ2-5, with TRBD2 matching over 10 bases. CDR3 length: 17 residues. Germline CDR1 SGHTA, CDR2 FQGNSA. V shed 4 bases and J 5 bases; nucleotides not matched to a gene: 13. CDR3 in DNA: TGTGCCAGCAGCTCCCAGCCACTAGCGGGGAGCTTCGAGACCCAGTACTTC. Its translation: CASSSQPLAGSFETQYF.

At least ten counts were recorded for this clonotype. The rearrangement uses TRBV6-2 or TRBV6-3 and TRBJ2-5; TRBD2 might be the D (6 bases). This CDR3 spans 13 amino acids. The V gene's germline CDR1 is MNHEY and CDR2 SVGEGT. V lost 4 bases and J 4 bases, leaving 10 bases between the germline ends. CDR3 residues: CASSSGLIETQYF. The CDR3 nucleotides are TGTGCCAGCAGTTCGGGACTTATAGAGACCCAGTACTTC.

This clonotype appeared a few times. J is TRBJ1-2 and V is TRBV12-3 or TRBV12-4, with D hard to call. The V and J ends lost 3 bases and 1 base respectively, with 9 bases between them. This CDR3 spans 14 amino acids. The CDR3 sequence is CASSFGLGNYGYTF. The CDR3 nucleotides are TGTGCCAGCAGTTTTGGTCTGGGTAACTATGGCTACACCTTC.

This clonotype was detected ten times or more. The chain joins TRBV6-5 to TRBJ1-5; the D is unclear. Trimming left V 0 bases short and J 5 bases short, with 11 bases between. This CDR3 spans 15 amino acids. Germline V gene sequence: CDR1 MNHEY, CDR2 SVGAGI. The CDR3 DNA reads as TGTGCCAGCAGTTACTCTGGGCTGACGGATCAGCCCCAGCATTTT. Its protein product is CASSYSGLTDQPQHF.

In its sample, this clonotype was seen a few times. The CDR3 nucleotides are TGCAGTGCTAGAGGCCCGGGCAGGCCAAACGCGAACACCGGGGAGCTGTTTTTT. Translating it yields CSARGPGRPNANTGELFF. The chain recombines TRBV20-1 with TRBJ2-2, with unresolved D. Germline values: CDR1 DFQATT, CDR2 SNEGSKA (reference sequence). V was trimmed by 1 base and J by 0 bases, leaving 18 bases between them. The CDR3 has 18 amino acids.

This clonotype was detected many times. The rearrangement uses TRBV7-6 and TRBJ2-7; no clear D. CDR1 and CDR2 from the germline V gene are SGHVS and FNYEAQ. V dropped 8 bases and J dropped 2 bases, with 7 bases sitting between them. CDR3 length: 11 residues. DNA for the CDR3: TGTGCCAGCCGCCTTACCTACGAGCAGTACGTC. It codes for CASRLTYEQYV.

The chain combines TRBV18 with TRBJ2-1, with D maybe TRBD1 (6 bases). Germline values: CDR1 KGHSH, CDR2 LQKENI. This CDR3 has 14 amino acids. Trimming removed 2 bases at V and 8 bases at J, with 13 bases between. Here the CDR3 reads CASSPILRGDEQFF. The CDR3, as DNA: TGTGCCAGCTCACCAATCCTCAGGGGCGATGAGCAGTTCTTC.

Notes on this clonotype: The conserved phenylalanine or tryptophan normally closing the CDR3 is absent here, so this likely arose from a read error. This sequence joins TRBV7-2 and TRBJ1-1; the D gene is possibly TRBD1 (6 bases). V was shortened by 1 base and J by 4 bases, with 13 bases between the two germline ends. The CDR3 runs 15 residues. Germline CDR1 reads SGHTA; CDR2 reads FQGNSA. The CDR3 loop reads CASSLDWGGFTEAFS. The CDR3 DNA reads TGTGCCAGCAGCTTAGATTGGGGGGGCTTCACTGAAGCTTTCTCT.

This clonotype was observed at least ten times. This chain joins TRBV6-4 and TRBJ2-3; 12 positions match TRBD2. There are 15 residues in the CDR3. The V segment lost 4 bases and the J segment 5 bases; nucleotides outside the gene matches: 4. Germline assignment: CDR1 MRHNA and CDR2 SNTAGT. The CDR3: CASSVLAGGGDTQYF. The CDR3 DNA is TGTGCCAGCAGTGTACTAGCGGGGGGTGGAGATACGCAGTATTTT.

This clonotype was detected a few times. The chain has TRBV4-1 and TRBJ2-3, with D possibly being TRBD1 or TRBD2 (5 bases each). The V gene lost 0 bases and the J gene lost 4 bases, with 11 bases spanning the gap. The CDR3 loop spans 15 amino acids. Germline V gives CDR1 MGHRA, CDR2 YSYEKL. Here the CDR3 DNA reads TGCGCCAGCAGCCAAGAAGGGACGCCACCAGATACGCAGTATTTT. It encodes CASSQEGTPPDTQYF.